This T cell receptor beta chain was recorded in a study of CD8 T cells in ankylosing spondylitis. V was cut by 4 bases and J by 1 base, with 12 bases left in between. Per germline, CDR1 SGDLS and CDR2 YYNGEE. This CDR3 comprises 14 residues. TCRdb itself ran the 5' RACE reads through MiXCR, one entry per CDR3 protein. The table records about 190,000 distinct CDR3 sequences, 13% of them present only once. The chain uses TRBV9 and TRBJ2-7; D unresolved. Material for sequencing was blood, either unsorted or a sorted T cell fraction (not recorded which). The TCR sequence derives from a female donor with ankylosing spondylitis or in good health (not recorded which). The CDR3 DNA reads as TGTGCCAGCAGCCCGCGCTACGGTTCCTACGAGCAGTACTTC. As protein: CASSPRYGSYEQYF.